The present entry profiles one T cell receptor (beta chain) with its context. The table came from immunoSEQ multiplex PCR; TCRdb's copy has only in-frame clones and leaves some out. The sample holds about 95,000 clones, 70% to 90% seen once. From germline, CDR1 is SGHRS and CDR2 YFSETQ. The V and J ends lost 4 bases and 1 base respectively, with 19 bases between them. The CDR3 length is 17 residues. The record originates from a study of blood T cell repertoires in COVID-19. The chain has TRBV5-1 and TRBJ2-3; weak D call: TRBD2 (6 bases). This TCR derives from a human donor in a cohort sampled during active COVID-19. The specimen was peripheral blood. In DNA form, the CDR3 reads TGCGCCAGCAGCCGAAACCCAGGGCGGGGAGGCACAGATACGCAGTATTTT. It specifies CASSRNPGRGGTDTQYF.